This is a list of T cell receptor beta chains from one sample in a study of blood T cell repertoires in COVID-19. Profiling relied on immunoSEQ multiplex PCR, and the TCRdb table lists in-frame clones only, not all of them. Of 250,000 to 300,000 clones listed, around 90% are singletons. Input material: PBMCs or T cells enriched from blood (not recorded which). Receptors originate from a woman aged 55-69 years in a cohort exposed to, infected with or recovered from COVID-19 (not recorded which). Each CDR3 is given with its conserved first and last residue. The D gene is left open where the match is weak. Size is omitted from some rows. Given values are once, few, many or a class for expanded clones.

d_call	v_call	clone_size	j_call	cdr3_nt	cdr3_aa
NA	TRBV6-4	NA	TRBJ1-2	TGTGCCAGCAGTGACTCGTGGGGCCAGGGAGGTGGCTACACCTTC	CASSDSWGQGGGYTF
NA	TRBV27	NA	TRBJ2-6	TGTGCCAGCAGGAAGGGGGCTGGGGCCAACGTCCTGACTTTC	CASRKGAGANVLTF
TRBD1	TRBV24-1	once	TRBJ2-1	TGTGCCACCAGTGATACAACCGGGACAGGGCTGGACTATGAGCAGTTCTTC	CATSDTTGTGLDYEQFF
TRBD1	TRBV28	NA	TRBJ2-7	TGTGCCAGCAGTCCCTACGGACAGGGACGGTCCTACGAGCAGTACTTC	CASSPYGQGRSYEQYF
TRBD2	TRBV18	few	TRBJ2-1	TGTGCCAGCTGGGCGGGAGGCTCCTACAATGAGCAGTTCTTC	CASWAGGSYNEQFF
NA	TRBV28	NA	TRBJ2-7	TGTGCCAGCATGCAGGGGTCCTACGAGCAGTACTTC	CASMQGSYEQYF
TRBD1	TRBV4-2	NA	TRBJ1-3	TGTGCCAGCAGCCCCCGAGACAGGGGACCTGGAAACACCATATATTTT	CASSPRDRGPGNTIYF
TRBD1	TRBV15	NA	TRBJ1-2	TGTGCCACCAGCAGAGATAGGGGACAGCACTATGGCTACACCTTC	CATSRDRGQHYGYTF
NA	TRBV28	once	TRBJ2-3	TGTGCCAGCAGCAACCTAGGGAGTAGTGTGACAGATACGCAGTATTTT	CASSNLGSSVTDTQYF
NA	TRBV7-2	NA	TRBJ1-3	TGTGCCAGCAGCATCGAGGGGGGGCCTGGAAACACCATATATTTT	CASSIEGGPGNTIYF
NA	TRBV18	NA	TRBJ1-5	TGTGCCAGCTCACGCGCCGTGAATAGCAATCAGCCCCAGCATTTT	CASSRAVNSNQPQHF
TRBD1	TRBV19	NA	TRBJ1-1	TGTGCCAGTAGTACCCGGACAGGGGGCGTCGACACTGAAGCTTTCTTT	CASSTRTGGVDTEAFF
NA	TRBV5-4	NA	TRBJ2-2	TGTGCCAGCAGCCCCATTGAGGGCACCGGGGAGCTGTTTTTT	CASSPIEGTGELFF
TRBD2	TRBV7-6	once	TRBJ2-1	TGTGCCAGCAGCTTCGGACTAGCGGGTCACTACAATGAGCAGTTCTTC	CASSFGLAGHYNEQFF
NA	TRBV9	NA	TRBJ1-6	TGTGCCAGCAGCGCCCAGGGCTCCTTCTATAATTCACCCCTCCACTTT	CASSAQGSFYNSPLHF
TRBD1	TRBV3-1/TRBV3-2	NA	TRBJ1-1	TGTGCCAGCAGCCGAGGGACAGGGCAAACTGAAGCTTTCTTT	CASSRGTGQTEAFF
TRBD2	TRBV27	few	TRBJ2-7	TGTGCCAGCAGTTGGACTAGCGGTTACGAGCAGTACTTC	CASSWTSGYEQYF
TRBD2	TRBV7-3	NA	TRBJ2-1	TGTGCCAGCAGCTTAGGTAGCGGGAGGGAGCAGTTCTTC	CASSLGSGREQFF
TRBD2	TRBV19	NA	TRBJ2-7	TGTGCCAGTAGACCAGGGACTAGTCTCGAGCAGTACTTC	CASRPGTSLEQYF
TRBD2	TRBV29-1	NA	TRBJ2-1	TGCAGCGTTGTTCGGGTAGCGGGTGACAATGAGCAGTTCTTC	CSVVRVAGDNEQFF
TRBD1	TRBV28	NA	TRBJ2-7	TGTGCCAGCAACCGGGGCAGGGGGCACTACGAGCAGTACTTC	CASNRGRGHYEQYF
TRBD1	TRBV7-3	NA	TRBJ1-1	TGTGCCAGCAGCTTGATCTCCGGACAGGGATTGAACACTGAAGCTTTCTTT	CASSLISGQGLNTEAFF
NA	TRBV21-1	NA	TRBJ1-2	TGTGCCAGCAGCAACCTGACAGGTTTTACCCCAATTAGCTATGGCTACACCTTC	CASSNLTGFTPISYGYTF
NA	TRBV15	once	TRBJ2-2	TGTGCCACCAGCAGAGTCCCAGGAAAGAACACCGGGGAGCTGTTTTTT	CATSRVPGKNTGELFF
NA	TRBV14	NA	TRBJ1-4	TGTGCCAGCAGCCAGGGCACGGGGGCAACTAATGAAAAACTGTTTTTT	CASSQGTGATNEKLFF
TRBD1	TRBV7-3	NA	TRBJ1-6	TGTGCCAGCAGCTCCCACAGGGGGGGTACCCTCCACTTT	CASSSHRGGTLHF
TRBD1	TRBV7-2	NA	TRBJ2-6	TGTGCCAGCACCCCGAAAGCCGGGACAGGCTTCTCTGGGGCCAACGTCCTGACTTTC	CASTPKAGTGFSGANVLTF